The 31 T cell receptor beta chains reported below all come from one sample, sequenced in a study of memory CD4+ T cells and cytomegalovirus serostatus. The sort gate was single viable CD3+CD4+CD8-CD45RO+ cells for memory CD4+ T cells. The assay was immunoSEQ multiplex PCR, and TCRdb's table has in-frame clones only and misses some. The repertoire has 50,000 to 75,000 clones, about 81% of them found once; the top ten carry about 1%. Sequencing input: memory CD4+ T cells from blood. Every receptor here comes from an adult in good health and CMV-seronegative.

The chain recombines TRBV7-6 with TRBJ1-5; a weak D match, TRBD1 (6 bases). V gave up 5 bases and J gave up 5 bases, with 13 bases separating them. This CDR3 comprises 14 residues. CDR1 SGHVS and CDR2 FNYEAQ come from the germline V gene. CDR3 in DNA: TGTGCCAGCAGCCTAGGGGGGGCGGATCAGCCCCAGCATTTT. Its protein is CASSLGGADQPQHF.

CDR3 in amino acids: CASSRTDSEAFF. The CDR3 coding sequence is TGTGCCAGCAGTCGGACAGATAGTGAAGCTTTCTTT. This chain links TRBV2 with TRBJ1-1; weak D call: TRBD1 (6 bases). Germline V gene sequence: CDR1 SNHLY, CDR2 FYNNEI. V lost 5 bases to trimming and J lost 7 bases, with 11 bases between them. CDR3 length: 12 residues. The full variable domain, rest sourced from reference TRBV2 and TRBJ1-1, is EPEVTQTPSHQVTQMGQEVILRCVPISNHLYFYWYRQILGQKVEFLVSFYNNEISEKSEIFDDQFSVERPDGSNFTLKIRSTKLEDSAMYFCASSRTDSEAFFGQGTRLTVV.

The chain combines TRBV7-2 with TRBJ2-5, with no clear D. The V and J ends lost 5 bases and 0 bases respectively, with 1 base between them. CDR1 and CDR2 from the germline V gene are SGHTA and FQGNSA. The CDR3 runs 11 residues. CDR3 sequence: CASSNQETQYF. In nucleotides, the CDR3 is TGTGCCAGCAGCAACCAAGAGACCCAGTACTTC.

This chain links TRBV6-5 with TRBJ2-7; 8 bases align to TRBD1. With V trimmed by 4 bases and J by 3 bases, 11 bases remained unmatched. The germline V gene has CDR1 MNHEY and CDR2 SVGAGI. CDR3 length: 16 residues. Here the CDR3 DNA reads TGTGCCAGCAGTTCCCAAGTTGGCAGGGGGCTCTACGAGCAGTACTTC. As protein: CASSSQVGRGLYEQYF.

V gene TRBV5-1 combines with J gene TRBJ2-1, with D unclear. Looked up from germline, CDR1 is SGHRS and CDR2 is YFSETQ. V lost 4 bases, J lost 0 bases, and 17 bases lay in between. The CDR3 sequence is 17 residues long. DNA for the CDR3: TGCGCCAGCAGCCCCCAACTTTCGACAAGCTCCTACAATGAGCAGTTCTTC. Translation: CASSPQLSTSSYNEQFF.

This chain uses TRBV5-6 with TRBJ2-2; possible D gene TRBD1, 6 bases. This CDR3 comprises 13 residues. Per germline, CDR1 SGHDT and CDR2 YYEEEE. Between the trimmed V and J ends, which lost 4 bases and 8 bases, there was a span of 12 bases. CDR3 amino acids: CASSGQRTGELFF. For the CDR3, the DNA is TGTGCCAGCAGCGGACAGCGGACTGGGGAGCTGTTTTTT.

This chain uses TRBV14 with TRBJ1-1; tentative D call: TRBD1 (5 bases). The CDR3 is made up of 12 amino acids. The V gene lost 5 bases and the J gene lost 5 bases, with 9 bases spanning the gap. Per germline, CDR1 SGHDN and CDR2 FVKESK. DNA of the CDR3: TGTGCCAGCAGCAACCGGGGGACTGAAGCTTTCTTT. It codes for CASSNRGTEAFF.

There are a few counts of this clone. The chain carries TRBV21-1 and TRBJ2-4; the D segment call TRBD2 is taken from the table without a DNA check. TRBV21-1 is marked as a pseudogene. The CDR3 has 16 amino acids. The CDR3: CASSKGGEKAKNIQYF. For the CDR3, the DNA is TGTGCCAGCAGCAAAGGCGGGGAGAAAGCCAAAAACATTCAGTACTTC.

The chain has TRBV9 and TRBJ2-7; possible D gene TRBD1, 6 bases. Trimming stripped 0 bases from V and 3 bases from J, with 10 bases between. The germline gives CDR1 SGDLS, CDR2 YYNGEE. The CDR3 loop spans 14 amino acids. As DNA, the CDR3 is TGTGCCAGCAGCGTAGCCCCGACAGGCTACGAGCAGTACTTC. This translates into CASSVAPTGYEQYF.

The chain employs TRBV7-9 and TRBJ2-6; the match to TRBD1 covers 8 bases. The CDR3 has 18 amino acids. Germline trimming cut 5 bases from V and 0 bases from J; bases unmatched to any gene: 9. Germline CDR1 reads SEHNR; CDR2 reads FQNEAQ (reference sequence). The CDR3 sequence is CASSLWTGINSGANVLTF. The CDR3 DNA follows: TGTGCCAGCAGCCTGTGGACAGGGATCAACTCTGGGGCCAACGTCCTGACTTTC.

The chain employs TRBV4-1 and TRBJ2-7, with 14 nucleotides matching TRBD2. The length of the CDR3 is 20 residues. With V trimmed by 5 bases and J by 5 bases, 20 bases remained unmatched. Germline CDR1 is MGHRA and CDR2 is YSYEKL. The CDR3 DNA is TGCGCCAGCAGCTCAAGGGACAGCCCGGGACTAGCGGGAGTTAACAACGAGCAGTACTTC. Amino acids: CASSSRDSPGLAGVNNEQYF.

The chain carries TRBV20-1 and TRBJ2-1; D is unresolved. CDR3 size: 11 residues. V lost 6 bases, J lost 9 bases, and 12 bases lay in between. Germline CDR1 and CDR2: DFQATT and SNEGSKA (reference sequence). The CDR3 DNA sequence: TGCAGTGCGCTCAAGGGCGGTGAGCAGTTCTTC. Residues: CSALKGGEQFF.

J is TRBJ2-7 and V is TRBV2, with a weak D call TRBD1 (6 bases). Per the germline V gene, CDR1 is SNHLY and CDR2 is FYNNEI. The CDR3 length is 14 residues. V was trimmed by 2 bases and J by 3 bases, leaving 11 bases between them. CDR3 sequence reads: CASSEQGTGYEQYF. DNA for the CDR3: TGTGCCAGCAGTGAACAGGGGACCGGCTACGAGCAGTACTTC.

This chain connects TRBV1 to TRBJ2-2; the tabulated D call, TRBD2, remains unverified against the DNA. TRBV1 is annotated as a pseudogene. This CDR3 has 19 amino acids. The CDR3 DNA follows: TGCACCAGCAGCCAAGATAGAGTGGGGACTAGTTTGGTGTCGGGGGAGCTGTTTTTT. Translation: CTSSQDRVGTSLVSGELFF.

Written as DNA, the CDR3 is TGCGCCAGCAGCTTGTCGGCAGGGTTAGGGGCAACTAATGAAAAACTGTTTTTT. Residues: CASSLSAGLGATNEKLFF. V and J are TRBV5-1 and TRBJ1-4; D perhaps matches TRBD1 (5 bases). The germline V gene encodes CDR1 SGHRS and CDR2 YFSETQ. This CDR3 has 18 amino acids. V was clipped by 1 base and J by 0 bases, with 16 bases between them. Variable domain in full (rest from reference TRBV5-1 and TRBJ1-4): KAGVTQTPRYLIKTRGQQVTLSCSPISGHRSVSWYQQTPGQGLQFLFEYFSETQRNKGNFPGRFSGRQFSNSRSEMNVSTLELGDSALYLCASSLSAGLGATNEKLFFGSGTQLSVL.

DNA for the CDR3: TGCGCCAGCAGCGGAGGGGGGATTAATGAAAAACTGTTTTTT. Encoded protein: CASSGGGINEKLFF. This chain uses TRBV10-1 with TRBJ1-4; D possibly corresponds to TRBD1 (6 bases). The CDR3 totals 14 residues. The V gene lost 6 bases and the J gene lost 4 bases, with 12 bases spanning the gap. Germline-derived CDR1 and CDR2 are WNHNN and SYGVQD (reference sequence).

The chain combines TRBV5-5 with TRBJ2-3; the match to TRBD2 covers 14 bases. Unmatched junction bases numbered 3, after V lost 4 bases and J lost 5 bases. CDR3 size: 15 residues. Germline CDR1 is SGHKS and CDR2 is YYEKEE (reference sequence). The DNA for the CDR3 is TGTGCCAGCAGCCACGGGACTAGCGGGGGAGATACGCAGTATTTT. Translation: CASSHGTSGGDTQYF.

J is TRBJ2-3 and V is TRBV11-1; D remains unclear. The V gene's germline CDR1 is SGHAT and CDR2 FQDESV (reference sequence). This CDR3 spans 13 amino acids. Trimming shortened V by 2 bases and J by 2 bases, and 5 bases separated the two germline ends. The CDR3 here is CASSLPITDTQYF. DNA for the CDR3: TGTGCCAGCAGCTTACCGATCACAGATACGCAGTATTTT.

V gene TRBV7-2 combines with J gene TRBJ1-1; the D gene is possibly TRBD1 (5 bases). Germline CDR1 and CDR2: SGHTA and FQGNSA. This CDR3 contains 14 residues. V gave up 2 bases and J gave up 1 base, with 8 bases separating them. The CDR3 reads CASSLWGRNTEAFF. CDR3 bases: TGTGCCAGCAGCTTATGGGGGAGGAACACTGAAGCTTTCTTT.

This chain uses TRBV6-1 with TRBJ1-5; TRBD1 matches at 7 bases. The CDR3 extends over 15 amino acids. From germline, CDR1 is MNHNS and CDR2 SASEGT. The ends lost 6 bases at V and 5 bases at J; junction bases unmatched: 10. The chain's CDR3 is CASSPRQGSYQPQHF. CDR3 in DNA: TGTGCCAGCAGCCCACGACAGGGATCGTATCAGCCCCAGCATTTT.

The chain combines TRBV2 with TRBJ2-7, with D possibly being TRBD1 or TRBD2 (5 bases each). The CDR3 runs to 15 residues. Per the germline V gene, CDR1 is SNHLY and CDR2 is FYNNEI. Between the trimmed V and J ends, which lost 8 bases and 3 bases, there was a span of 20 bases. CDR3 protein: CASSRGGGPFYEQYF. For the CDR3, the DNA is TGTGCCAGCTCCCGGGGTGGGGGTCCATTCTACGAGCAGTACTTC.

The chain has TRBV27 and TRBJ1-4; TRBD1 agrees at 9 bases. Germline V gives CDR1 MNHEY, CDR2 SMNVEV (reference sequence). The CDR3 runs 15 residues. With 4 bases clipped from V and 10 bases from J, the junction kept 10 bases outside the gene matches. In DNA form, the CDR3 reads TGTGCCAGCAGTTCCGTCGGGACAGGGAGGCCAAAACTGTTTTTT. Encoded protein: CASSSVGTGRPKLFF.

The rearrangement joins TRBV2 to TRBJ2-3, with 11 bases lining up with TRBD1. J gave up 0 bases and V 7 bases, and 9 bases lay outside the gene matches. CDR3 length: 17 residues. The germline gives CDR1 SNHLY, CDR2 FYNNEI. The DNA for the CDR3 is TGTGCCAGCATCTTCAGGACAGGGGGCTGGAGCACAGATACGCAGTATTTT. It specifies CASIFRTGGWSTDTQYF.

This chain connects TRBV5-6 to TRBJ2-7, with a possible D match to TRBD2 (5 bases). The V and J ends lost 1 base and 0 bases respectively, with 11 bases between them. Germline loops: CDR1 SGHDT, CDR2 YYEEEE. The CDR3 has 15 residues. The DNA of the CDR3 is TGTGCCAGCAGCTTGCGGGGAAAGATCTCCTACGAGCAGTACTTC. This sequence encodes CASSLRGKISYEQYF.

The chain has TRBV7-9 and TRBJ1-4; D is perhaps TRBD1 (5 bases). Germline-derived CDR1 and CDR2 are SEHNR and FQNEAQ (reference sequence). The ends were cut back, 3 bases at V and 0 bases at J, with 20 bases in the middle. The CDR3 is 19 amino acids. The CDR3 nucleotides are TGTGCCAGCAGCTTGGACCCAGGGAGGAGGGCTGCAACTAATGAAAAACTGTTTTTT. Translating gives CASSLDPGRRAATNEKLFF.

This clone was counted between two and nine times. The J gene is TRBJ2-1, the V gene TRBV29-1, with 13 nucleotides matching TRBD2. Germline values: CDR1 SQVTM, CDR2 ANQGSEA. Trimming took 4 bases from V and 3 from J; bases not matched to a gene: 6. The CDR3 extends over 16 amino acids. The CDR3: CSVVLAGGPGYNEQFF. CDR3 in DNA: TGCAGCGTTGTACTAGCGGGAGGGCCGGGCTACAATGAGCAGTTCTTC.

This chain joins TRBV19 and TRBJ2-7, with D possibly matching TRBD1 (6 bases). Per germline, CDR1 LNHDA and CDR2 SQIVND (reference sequence). The CDR3 sequence is 16 residues long. V gave up 4 bases and J gave up 0 bases, with 16 bases separating them. The CDR3: CASSRSARTDSYEQYF. CDR3 sequence (DNA): TGTGCCAGTAGTAGATCGGCCCGGACAGACTCCTACGAGCAGTACTTC. Filled out from reference TRBV19 and TRBJ2-7, the complete variable domain reads DGGITQSPKYLFRKEGQNVTLSCEQNLNHDAMYWYRQDPGQGLRLIYYSQIVNDFQKGDIAEGYSVSREKKESFPLTVTSAQKNPTAFYLCASSRSARTDSYEQYFGPGTRLTVT.

This clone was seen just once. This chain links TRBV6-1 with TRBJ2-7; 11 positions agree with TRBD1. The CDR3 extends over 15 amino acids. CDR1 and CDR2 (germline): MNHNS, SASEGT. V gave up 6 bases and J gave up 9 bases; unmatched junction bases: 13. The CDR3 bases are TGTGCCAGCAGACAACCGGGACAGGGGGTTTTTGGGCAGTACTTC. Translated: CASRQPGQGVFGQYF.

The V call is TRBV10-2, the J call TRBJ2-5, with D maybe TRBD1 (6 bases). Germline V gene sequence: CDR1 WSHSY, CDR2 SAAADI. V gave up 4 bases and J gave up 7 bases, with 13 bases separating them. The CDR3 has 13 amino acids. For the CDR3, the DNA is TGCGCCAGCAGTGGTCGGGAAGGGGGGACCCAGTACTTC. Its protein product is CASSGREGGTQYF.

The CDR3 loop reads CASSFGSGNTIYF. CDR3 coding DNA: TGTGCCAGCAGTTTTGGGTCTGGAAACACCATATATTTT. The genes are TRBV6-5 and TRBJ1-3, with no clear D. The CDR3 runs 13 residues. The germline gives CDR1 MNHEY, CDR2 SVGAGI. The germline V and J ends were trimmed by 4 bases and 1 base, with 5 bases remaining between them.

This clone came up once. The J gene is TRBJ2-7, the V gene TRBV4-2; 8 nucleotides agree with TRBD1. The junction had 11 bases not matched to a gene; V was cut back by 2 bases and J by 2 bases. The CDR3 is made up of 17 amino acids. Germline assignment: CDR1 LGHNA and CDR2 YNFKEQ. CDR3 amino acids: CASSQQTGTGNAYEQYF. The CDR3 DNA follows: TGTGCCAGCAGCCAACAAACCGGGACAGGTAACGCCTACGAGCAGTACTTC.